This TCR beta chain was documented in a study of blood T cell repertoires in COVID-19. At the level of the study: Samples of COVID-19 (acute and convalescent) were obtained from the United States, Italy and Spain. From T cells, B-cell-depleted T cells, or PBMCs came the material, which was cDNA or gDNA.

Germline-derived CDR1 and CDR2 are SGHAT and FQDESV (reference sequence). There are 16 residues in the CDR3. V was clipped by 5 bases and J by 7 bases; unmatched bases: 14. Original handling: Scientists estimated how many nucleated cells there were by amplifying reference gene primers. Using immunoSEQ multiplex PCR, the repertoire was profiled, and TCRdb retains in-frame clones only, with some absent. D and trimming come from the DNA, and the V and J calls and clone size come from that table. Among 90,000 to 150,000 clones listed, roughly 89% were seen once. Sequenced material: peripheral blood. This receptor was identified in a woman between 45 and 60 years old with acute or convalescent COVID-19. The J gene is TRBJ2-1, the V gene TRBV11-1; TRBD2 agrees at 7 bases. The CDR3 sequence is CASSRLGGTRTNEQFF. The CDR3 DNA reads TGTGCCAGCAGCCGCCTGGGGGGGACCCGGACAAATGAGCAGTTCTTC. Full variable domain (outside the CDR3, taken from reference TRBV11-1 and TRBJ2-1): EAEVAQSPRYKITEKSQAVAFWCDPISGHATLYWYRQILGQGPELLVQFQDESVVDDSQLPKDRFSAERLKGVDSTLKIQPAELGDSAMYLCASSRLGGTRTNEQFFGPGTRLTVL.